Following are 23 T cell receptor beta chains from one sample sequenced in a study of blood T cell repertoires in COVID-19. Assay: immunoSEQ multiplex PCR; the TCRdb copy retains only in-frame clones and omits some. The sample holds more than 90,000 clones; over 60% are singletons and the top ten take 6.2%. The specimen sequenced was peripheral blood. The source of these receptors is a man aged 65 to 79 with acute or convalescent COVID-19.

The chain joins TRBV10-3 to TRBJ1-1, with 8 nucleotides matching TRBD1. Trimming removed 6 bases from V and 1 base from J; junction bases left unmatched: 1. This CDR3 has 13 amino acids. In germline, CDR1 is ENHRY, CDR2 SYGVKD. The CDR3 spells CAIRDRENTEAFF. The CDR3 nucleotides read TGTGCCATCAGGGACAGGGAGAACACTGAAGCTTTCTTT.

V and J are TRBV7-9 and TRBJ2-1; TRBD2 matches at 12 bases. V trimming: 2 bases; J trimming: 2 bases; junction bases outside the gene matches: 4. The CDR3 spans 17 residues. Looked up from germline, CDR1 is SEHNR and CDR2 is FQNEAQ (reference sequence). CDR3 sequence (DNA): TGTGCCAGCAGCTTATTCACTAGCGGGAGGACCTACAATGAGCAGTTCTTC. The encoded protein is CASSLFTSGRTYNEQFF.

V is TRBV28 and J is TRBJ2-1; the D gene is possibly TRBD1 (6 bases). Germline lookup yields CDR1 MDHEN and CDR2 SYDVKM. The CDR3 loop spans 14 amino acids. Trimming took off 3 bases at V and 6 bases at J, with 12 bases between the two ends. CDR3 in amino acids: CASSFTQGFNEQFF. The CDR3 nucleotides are TGTGCCAGCAGTTTCACTCAGGGGTTCAATGAGCAGTTCTTC.

The chain recombines TRBV14 with TRBJ2-7; tentative D call: TRBD2 (5 bases). Trimming took 0 bases from V and 1 from J, leaving 13 bases between them. This CDR3 has 16 residues. The germline gives CDR1 SGHDN, CDR2 FVKESK. CDR3 region: CASSQDLGAVSYEQYF. For the CDR3, the DNA is TGTGCCAGCAGCCAAGATCTGGGAGCAGTTTCCTACGAGCAGTACTTC.

The rearrangement joins TRBV19 to TRBJ2-7; 7 bases fit TRBD1. The V and J ends lost 6 bases and 5 bases, in that order; junction bases with no gene match: 10. This CDR3 contains 14 residues. Germline V gives CDR1 LNHDA, CDR2 SQIVND (reference sequence). The CDR3 DNA reads as TGTGCCAGTAGGAAACAGACAGGGTCCCACGAGCAGTACTTC. Residues: CASRKQTGSHEQYF.

The V call is TRBV7-2, the J call TRBJ2-7; TRBD2 matches 7 bases. CDR3 length: 15 residues. CDR1 is SGHTA and CDR2 is FQGNSA in the germline V gene. With V trimmed by 5 bases and J by 1 base, 8 bases remained unmatched. The CDR3 nucleotides are TGTGCCAGCAGCGACTCTAGCGGCCGATCCTACGAGCAGTACTTC. Its protein is CASSDSSGRSYEQYF.

The chain couples TRBV30 to TRBJ1-5, with 7 bases aligning to TRBD1. V was clipped by 6 bases and J by 1 base; unmatched bases: 15. Germline CDR1 GTSNPN, CDR2 SVGIG (reference sequence). The length of the CDR3 is 17 residues. The chain's CDR3 is CACSGTAKSGSNQPQHF. In DNA form, the CDR3 reads TGTGCCTGCTCCGGGACAGCCAAGTCGGGGAGCAATCAGCCCCAGCATTTT.

This sequence joins TRBV6-5 and TRBJ2-3; D not resolved. The CDR3 is 11 residues long. Trimming took off 7 bases at V and 2 bases at J, with 4 bases between the two ends. Germline CDR1 and CDR2: MNHEY and SVGAGI. Here the CDR3 reads CASTYTDTQYF. The CDR3 nucleotides read TGTGCCAGCACCTACACAGATACGCAGTATTTT.

This clone was seen once. This sequence joins TRBV19 and TRBJ2-5; TRBD1 aligns across 7 bases. V lost 3 bases, J lost 1 base, and 2 bases stayed unmatched. Germline values: CDR1 LNHDA, CDR2 SQIVND (reference sequence). There are 14 residues in the CDR3. The CDR3 coding sequence is TGTGCCAGTAGTATGACAGGGACCCAAGAGACCCAGTACTTC. Protein product: CASSMTGTQETQYF.

This rearrangement joins TRBV6-9 to TRBJ2-3, with 9 bases lining up with TRBD2. CDR3 length equals 18 residues. J was trimmed by 1 base and V by 9 bases; bases with no gene match: 17. CDR1 MNHGY and CDR2 SVAAGI come from the germline V gene. CDR3 DNA sequence: TGTGCCAGGCATGACGGGACGACTAGCGGACAACGCACAGATACGCAGTATTTT. It is translated as CARHDGTTSGQRTDTQYF.

This clone was picked up a small number of times. This chain joins TRBV18 and TRBJ2-7; TRBD2 matches 11 bases. Trimming at V came to 3 bases and at J to 2 bases, leaving 6 bases not matched to a gene. CDR3 length equals 16 residues. The germline V gene has CDR1 KGHSH and CDR2 LQKENI. CDR3: CASSPKGTSGAYEQYF. The CDR3 DNA reads TGTGCCAGCTCACCCAAAGGGACTAGCGGAGCCTACGAGCAGTACTTC.

This rearrangement joins TRBV18 to TRBJ1-2, with TRBD1 as a possible D gene (6 bases). The V gene lost 4 bases and the J gene lost 7 bases, with 10 bases spanning the gap. Germline CDR1 and CDR2: KGHSH and LQKENI. CDR3 size: 12 residues. The CDR3 sequence is CASSLDSSGYTF. The CDR3 DNA follows: TGTGCCAGCTCACTGGACAGCTCTGGCTACACCTTC.

The chain carries TRBV5-1 and TRBJ1-4; D is unclear. The ends were cut back, 0 bases at V and 6 bases at J, with 12 bases in the middle. The germline V gene has CDR1 SGHRS and CDR2 YFSETQ. This CDR3 spans 15 amino acids. This CDR3 reads CASSLGEGLDEKLFF. As DNA, the CDR3 is TGCGCCAGCAGCTTGGGTGAGGGCCTTGATGAAAAACTGTTTTTT.

This clone has only one observation. This chain connects TRBV15 to TRBJ2-7; the D gene is possibly TRBD1 (6 bases). The V end lost 0 bases, the J end lost 2 bases, and 14 bases lay between the germline ends. CDR1 is LNHNV, CDR2 YYDKDF, per germline (reference sequence). The CDR3 covers 16 residues. The CDR3 DNA sequence: TGTGCCACCAGCAGAGATCCCGGGACACGGACCTACGAGCAGTACTTC. Translation gives CATSRDPGTRTYEQYF.

The J gene is TRBJ1-3, the V gene TRBV30; D remains ambiguous. Germline CDR1 is GTSNPN and CDR2 is SVGIG (reference sequence). This CDR3 has 15 residues. V shed 3 bases and J shed 0 bases, with 12 bases lying between them. Here the CDR3 DNA reads TGTGCCTGGAGCCTCGGCCGGAGCTCTGGAAACACCATATATTTT. Encoded protein: CAWSLGRSSGNTIYF.

The V call is TRBV18, the J call TRBJ1-6, with 7 bases aligning to TRBD1. In germline, CDR1 is KGHSH, CDR2 LQKENI. The CDR3 length is 15 residues. V lost 2 bases to trimming and J lost 8 bases; unmatched junction nucleotides: 6. The CDR3 region has the DNA TGTGCCAGCTCACCATCGACAGGGTCAGATTCACCCCTCCACTTT. Protein sequence: CASSPSTGSDSPLHF.

The genes are TRBV27 and TRBJ1-6; the match to TRBD1 covers 10 bases. CDR1 and CDR2 (germline): MNHEY, SMNVEV (reference sequence). The CDR3 is made up of 15 amino acids. V lost 5 bases and J lost 7; bases outside the gene matches: 5. CDR3 coding DNA: TGTGCCAGCAGTCCAGGACAGGGGGGGAATTCACCCCTCCACTTT. It codes for CASSPGQGGNSPLHF.

Concerning this clone: The same CDR3 is also encoded by other DNA sequences in this sample. This chain joins TRBV5-1 and TRBJ2-1; a possible D gene is TRBD2 (6 bases). The CDR3 contains 16 residues. Per the germline V gene, CDR1 is SGHRS and CDR2 is YFSETQ. Trimming stripped 4 bases from V and 0 bases from J, with 14 bases between. The CDR3 reads CASSLTSSSSYNEQFF. The CDR3 DNA reads TGCGCCAGCAGCCTGACTAGTTCGAGCTCCTACAATGAGCAGTTCTTC.

This chain joins TRBV5-1 and TRBJ2-3; a weak D match, TRBD1 (6 bases). This CDR3 contains 16 residues. Trimming pared 4 bases from V and 1 base from J, leaving 16 bases between. Germline V gives CDR1 SGHRS, CDR2 YFSETQ. CDR3 region: CASSPGTPSGTDTQYF. The CDR3 bases are TGCGCCAGCAGCCCGGGGACACCGTCAGGCACAGATACGCAGTATTTT.

The chain has TRBV6-5 and TRBJ2-7, with D tentatively TRBD1 (6 bases). The CDR3 length is 15 residues. Germline CDR1 is MNHEY and CDR2 is SVGAGI. With 6 bases removed from V and 4 bases from J, the gap between germline ends came to 19 bases. CDR3 residues: CASSYGRGIGYEQYF. In DNA form, the CDR3 reads TGTGCCAGCAGCTACGGCAGGGGAATAGGGTACGAGCAGTACTTC.

The chain combines TRBV5-6 with TRBJ1-6, with D possibly being TRBD1 (5 bases). V lost 5 bases and J 6 bases, leaving 12 bases between the germline ends. The CDR3 runs to 14 residues. Looked up from germline, CDR1 is SGHDT and CDR2 is YYEEEE. The CDR3 coding sequence is TGTGCCAGCAGATCAACAGGACGTAATTCACCCCTCCACTTT. Its translation is CASRSTGRNSPLHF.

J is TRBJ2-7 and V is TRBV21-1; TRBD1 is taken as the D call from the table, unchecked against the DNA. TRBV21-1 is deemed a pseudogene. The CDR3 has 15 amino acids. CDR3 sequence (DNA): TGTGCCAGCCCCCAGCCAGGGGAAAAGGCCTACGAGCAGTACTTC. Amino acids: CASPQPGEKAYEQYF.

This sequence joins TRBV7-2 and TRBJ2-7; weak D call: TRBD2 (5 bases). The CDR3 is 14 residues long. Germline assignment: CDR1 SGHTA and CDR2 FQGNSA. The V end was cut by 4 bases, the J end by 2 bases, with 12 bases between. This CDR3 reads CASSSPLATYEQYF. The CDR3 DNA is TGTGCCAGCAGCTCCCCCTTAGCGACCTACGAGCAGTACTTC.